These 11 T cell receptor beta chains originate from one sample sequenced in a study of T cells in Graves' hyperthyroidism and ophthalmopathy. Amplified TCR beta CDR3 regions derived from RNA transcripts. In the first-round RT-PCR of the TCR CDR3, the HTBI primer set was used. TCRdb re-analysed the multiplex PCR reads in MiXCR, keeping a single row per CDR3 protein. In the table there are around 350,000 distinct CDR3 sequences, about 20% of which are singletons. The material sequenced was blood. All receptors come from a woman aged 18-29 years with Graves' hyperthyroidism.

The sample holds many counts of this clonotype. V and J are TRBV6-1 and TRBJ1-1; D gene unclear. This CDR3 spans 14 amino acids. Germline-derived CDR1 and CDR2 are MNHNS and SASEGT. Trimming cost V 5 bases and J 8 bases, with 18 bases left between them. The CDR3 coding sequence is TGTGCCAGCAGTAAGGAGGGCCTCAATCTCGAAGCTTTCTTT. Protein: CASSKEGLNLEAFF.

This clonotype was seen at least ten times. V usage is TRBV9 and J usage is TRBJ2-7, with D uncertain. The V end was cut by 0 bases, the J end by 0 bases, with 7 bases between. From germline, CDR1 is SGDLS and CDR2 YYNGEE. The CDR3 sequence is 14 residues long. The CDR3 nucleotides read TGTGCCAGCAGCGTAGACCCGAGCTCCTACGAGCAGTACTTC. This codes for CASSVDPSSYEQYF. The whole variable domain, remainder taken from reference TRBV9 and TRBJ2-7, is DSGVTQTPKHLITATGQRVTLRCSPRSGDLSVYWYQQSLDQGLQFLIQYYNGEERAKGNILERFSAQQFPDLHSELNLSSLELGDSALYFCASSVDPSSYEQYFGPGTRLTVT.

This clonotype appeared many times. The chain recombines TRBV20-1 with TRBJ2-7, with D perhaps matching TRBD2 (6 bases). The CDR3 sequence is 16 residues long. Germline values: CDR1 DFQATT, CDR2 SNEGSKA (reference sequence). V was pared by 5 bases and J by 3 bases, with 23 bases between. CDR3 loop: CSALGREVALGYEQYF. The CDR3 DNA sequence: TGCAGTGCTCTGGGCAGGGAGGTCGCCTTGGGCTACGAGCAGTACTTC.

This clonotype was observed at least ten times. This sequence joins TRBV6-1 and TRBJ1-1; 8 nucleotides agree with TRBD1. Trimming removed 5 bases from V and 0 bases from J; junction bases left unmatched: 5. This CDR3 has 15 amino acids. Germline lookup yields CDR1 MNHNS and CDR2 SASEGT. The CDR3 DNA is TGTGCCAGCAGTCCGACAGGGGTGATGAACACTGAAGCTTTCTTT. It translates to CASSPTGVMNTEAFF.

This clonotype appeared many times. This rearrangement joins TRBV13 to TRBJ2-4, with D perhaps matching TRBD1 or TRBD2 (5 bases each). This CDR3 has 14 residues. In germline, CDR1 is PRHDT, CDR2 FYEKMQ (reference sequence). Trimming took off 2 bases at V and 2 bases at J, with 7 bases between the two ends. The CDR3, as DNA: TGTGCCAGCAGCTTATGGGGGTCCAAAAACATTCAGTACTTC. Its protein is CASSLWGSKNIQYF. Full variable domain (rest looked up from reference TRBV13 and TRBJ2-4): AAGVIQSPRHLIKEKRETATLKCYPIPRHDTVYWYQQGPGQDPQFLISFYEKMQSDKGSIPDRFSAQQFSDYHSELNMSSLELGDSALYFCASSLWGSKNIQYFGAGTRLSVL.

The table lists this clonotype with many counts. A much larger clone sits a single nucleotide away, making a read error possible. The V call is TRBV6-5, the J call TRBJ1-5; no clear D gene. Germline V lookup: CDR1 MNHEY, CDR2 SVGAGI. Trimming took 2 bases from V and 0 from J, leaving 2 bases between them. The CDR3 is made up of 13 amino acids. For the CDR3, the DNA is TGTGCCAGCAGTTACACTAGCAATCAGCCCCAGCATTTT. It is translated as CASSYTSNQPQHF.

J is TRBJ1-1 and V is TRBV20-1; TRBD1 aligns across 7 bases. The germline V gene encodes CDR1 DFQATT and CDR2 SNEGSKA (reference sequence). The V and J ends lost 8 bases and 4 bases, in that order; junction bases with no gene match: 10. CDR3 length: 13 amino acids. The CDR3 DNA sequence: TGCAGTACGCCGGGACAGCCTTTCACTGAAGCTTTCTTT. Amino acids: CSTPGQPFTEAFF.

This chain joins TRBV6-1 and TRBJ1-2; 9 bases are a match to TRBD1. CDR1 and CDR2 from the germline V gene are MNHNS and SASEGT. After removal of 6 bases from V and 8 bases from J, the junction contained 13 bases not matched to a gene. CDR3 length: 15 residues. The CDR3 region is CASSHPQTGGTGYTF. The CDR3 DNA follows: TGTGCCAGCAGCCACCCACAGACAGGGGGGACGGGCTACACCTTC.

The chain couples TRBV20-1 to TRBJ1-2; 9 nucleotides agree with TRBD1. CDR1 is DFQATT and CDR2 is SNEGSKA in the germline V gene (reference sequence). This CDR3 is 16 amino acids long. After removal of 0 bases from V and 6 bases from J, the junction contained 11 bases not matched to a gene. For the CDR3, the DNA is TGCAGTGCTAGAGAACCACCGGGACAGGGAACCCATGGCTACACCTTC. This encodes CSAREPPGQGTHGYTF.

This clonotype was seen a few times. The V call is TRBV18, the J call TRBJ2-7, with 8 bases lining up with TRBD1. J lost 3 bases, V lost 6 bases, and 7 bases had no gene match. There are 14 residues in the CDR3. The germline CDR1 and CDR2 sequences are KGHSH and LQKENI. As DNA, the CDR3 is TGTGCCAGCTCCCGGACAGGGTGGAACTACGAGCAGTACTTC. Amino acid sequence: CASSRTGWNYEQYF.

This clonotype occurred many times. The junction departs from the called germline gene at one end, perhaps through a read error. The chain has TRBV2 and TRBJ1-2, with D uncertain. The CDR3 loop spans 9 amino acids. Per the germline V gene, CDR1 is SNHLY and CDR2 is FYNNEI. CDR3 nucleotide sequence: TGTGCCAGCAAGCGGGAGATCCGCTTC. Translated: CASKREIRF.